Below, 15 T cell receptor beta chains from the same sample are listed, as sequenced in a study of Ad26.COV2.S vaccination and SARS-CoV-2 variants. Generated by immunoSEQ multiplex PCR, the TCRdb table keeps only in-frame clones and is missing some. The sample has 320,000 or so clones; approximately 87% are singletons. Noted treatment: 19 received Ad26.COV2.S at low or high dose, single or two shots; 5 received placebo; per-sample allocation not given. Collection of the samples took place on day 63 after the first injection of vaccine or placebo. The sample consisted of peripheral blood, taken in a trial of Ad26.COV2.S vaccine versus placebo. The source is a person between 18 and 60 years old who received the Ad26.COV2.S COVID-19 vaccine or a placebo.

The rearrangement uses TRBV4-1 and TRBJ2-7; D unclear. The CDR3 runs 11 residues. Per germline, CDR1 MGHRA and CDR2 YSYEKL. The DNA of the CDR3 is TGCGCCAGCAGCCATACTGGTATGTGGTTCGTC. Its translation is CASSHTGMWFV.

This clone was counted a single time. The chain couples TRBV6-1 to TRBJ2-7, with D unresolved. V shed 3 bases and J shed 4 bases, with 7 bases lying between them. This CDR3 region has 12 residues. Per the germline V gene, CDR1 is MNHNS and CDR2 is SASEGT. The CDR3 region has the DNA TGTGCCAGCAGTGACAGCCTTTACGAGCAGTACGTC. It is translated as CASSDSLYEQYV.

This clone has a handful of counts. The J gene is TRBJ2-5, the V gene TRBV5-4; TRBD2 matches 7 bases. The CDR3 covers 14 residues. Germline CDR1 is SGHNT and CDR2 is YYREEE (reference sequence). J gave up 2 bases and V 0 bases, and 1 base lay outside the gene matches. In DNA, the CDR3 is TGTGCCAGCAGCTTGGGCGGGAGACAAGAGACCCAGTACTTC. Its protein product is CASSLGGRQETQYF.

The chain couples TRBV7-2 to TRBJ2-5, with D possibly TRBD2 on 6 matching bases. V dropped 5 bases and J dropped 5 bases, with 15 bases sitting between them. The CDR3 has 14 residues. The V gene's germline CDR1 is SGHTA and CDR2 FQGNSA. The CDR3 coding sequence is TGTGCCAGCAGCCCTTACGGGAGTTCTGAGACCCAGTACTTC. It specifies CASSPYGSSETQYF.

This chain connects TRBV12-5 to TRBJ1-3; D remains unclear. The V end lost 5 bases, the J end lost 4 bases, and 12 bases lay between the germline ends. This CDR3 comprises 14 residues. Germline V gene data show CDR1 as LGHNT and CDR2 as FRNRAP. In nucleotides, the CDR3 is TGTGCTAGTGGTCCCCCTTTGCCAGGAAACACCATATATTTT. Protein product: CASGPPLPGNTIYF. The full variable domain, rest sourced from reference TRBV12-5 and TRBJ1-3, is DARVTQTPRHKVTEMGQEVTMRCQPILGHNTVFWYRQTMMQGLELLAYFRNRAPLDDSGMPKDRFSAEMPDATLATLKIQPSEPRDSAVYFCASGPPLPGNTIYFGEGSWLTVV.

J is TRBJ2-1 and V is TRBV2; D unclear. Germline V lookup: CDR1 SNHLY, CDR2 FYNNEI. The CDR3 totals 11 residues. V was clipped by 1 base and J by 10 bases, with 5 bases between them. This chain's CDR3 is CASSEGYEQFF. CDR3 nucleotide sequence: TGTGCCAGCAGTGAAGGATACGAGCAGTTCTTC.

The CDR3 region is CASSFYGGRYTEAFF. CDR3 DNA: TGCGCCAGCAGCTTCTATGGTGGACGGTACACTGAAGCTTTCTTT. This chain links TRBV5-1 with TRBJ1-1; unclear D gene. Germline CDR1 is SGHRS and CDR2 is YFSETQ. The length of the CDR3 is 15 residues. Trimming shortened V by 2 bases and J by 3 bases, and 14 bases separated the two germline ends.

The rearrangement links TRBV5-1 to TRBJ1-1; D gene uncertain. The V and J ends lost 6 bases and 1 base respectively, with 13 bases between them. CDR3 length equals 14 residues. CDR1 and CDR2 from the germline V gene are SGHRS and YFSETQ. CDR3 loop: CASKLGTANTEAFF. DNA of the CDR3: TGCGCCAGCAAACTCGGAACAGCGAACACTGAAGCTTTCTTT. Looking up the rest from reference TRBV5-1 and TRBJ1-1 gives the full variable domain: KAGVTQTPRYLIKTRGQQVTLSCSPISGHRSVSWYQQTPGQGLQFLFEYFSETQRNKGNFPGRFSGRQFSNSRSEMNVSTLELGDSALYLCASKLGTANTEAFFGQGTRLTVV.

This clone has a single count. The V call is TRBV13, the J call TRBJ2-7, with D possibly matching TRBD1 (5 bases). The germline gives CDR1 PRHDT, CDR2 FYEKMQ (reference sequence). V was trimmed by 3 bases and J by 1 base, leaving 10 bases between them. This CDR3 has 14 residues. CDR3 in amino acids: CASSFSGISYEQYF. Here the CDR3 DNA reads TGTGCCAGCAGCTTCTCAGGGATTTCCTACGAGCAGTACTTC.

The count of this clone is one. The chain joins TRBV6-5 to TRBJ1-6; D perhaps matches TRBD1 (5 bases). The CDR3 totals 15 residues. Trimming took off 2 bases at V and 5 bases at J, with 10 bases between the two ends. Germline CDR1 reads MNHEY; CDR2 reads SVGAGI. In DNA form, the CDR3 reads TGTGCCAGCAGTTACGCTGGAGGGGATAATTCACCCCTCCACTTT. Translation: CASSYAGGDNSPLHF.

The chain is built from TRBV4-1 and TRBJ2-7, with D uncertain. The CDR3 runs to 14 residues. Per germline, CDR1 MGHRA and CDR2 YSYEKL. Trimming pared 2 bases from V and 1 base from J, leaving 9 bases between. The CDR3 reads CASSQRDPSYEQYF. The CDR3 region has the DNA TGCGCCAGCAGCCAAAGGGATCCGTCCTACGAGCAGTACTTC.

The count of this clone is one. The rearrangement links TRBV2 to TRBJ1-4; D remains unclear. Germline CDR1 reads SNHLY; CDR2 reads FYNNEI. CDR3 size: 14 residues. Deletions cut 6 bases from V and 4 bases from J, with 12 bases between. The CDR3 sequence is CASSRGFLNEKLFF. For the CDR3, the DNA is TGTGCCAGCAGCCGCGGGTTTCTTAATGAAAAACTGTTTTTT.

V usage is TRBV9 and J usage is TRBJ1-1; TRBD1 aligns across 7 bases. Trimming removed 4 bases from V and 1 base from J; junction bases left unmatched: 7. CDR1 and CDR2 from the germline V gene are SGDLS and YYNGEE. The CDR3 is made up of 15 amino acids. The CDR3 DNA is TGTGCCAGCAGCCCCACACCAGGGGGGAACACTGAAGCTTTCTTT. Its protein is CASSPTPGGNTEAFF.

V usage is TRBV11-2 and J usage is TRBJ2-1, with 8 nucleotides matching TRBD2. Losses at the gene ends were 1 base for V and 9 bases for J; bases not matched to a gene: 14. CDR3 length: 17 amino acids. Germline V CDR1 and CDR2: SGHAT, FQNNGV. Written as DNA, the CDR3 is TGTGCCAGCAGCTTAGCGGCGGGGGGCGGTAGTTTGGGTGAGCAGTTCTTC. Encoded protein: CASSLAAGGGSLGEQFF.

V and J are TRBV7-2 and TRBJ1-6; D remains ambiguous. Germline V CDR1 and CDR2: SGHTA, FQGNSA. The CDR3 is 15 residues long. Trimming took off 5 bases at V and 9 bases at J, with 17 bases between the two ends. CDR3 nucleotides: TGTGCCAGCAGCCCCCCCGGTCAACGGGCTTCACCCCTCCACTTT. This gives the protein CASSPPGQRASPLHF.